Sequencing of this T cell receptor beta chain was carried out in a study of OX40 agonist ivuxolimab in advanced cancers. Per the germline V gene, CDR1 is MNHNS and CDR2 is SASEGT. This CDR3 has 14 residues. The V and J ends lost 7 bases and 3 bases respectively, with 13 bases between them. Study observations and caveats: Certain nonresponders likewise exhibited a low normalized T-cell clonal expansion. In the expanded peripheral T cells, antigen specificity was never determined. More expanded clones were found, on average, in CD8+ than in CD4+ T cells. Within 6 weeks, CD4+ and CD8+ blood T cells expanded clonally at 0.1 to 3.0 mg/kg.

This clone came up a few times. The antigen is undetermined. Clones were sequenced by immunoSEQ multiplex PCR, and TCRdb holds only the in-frame ones, with some missing. The sample has 65,000 to 85,000 clones, around 90% seen once. The chain combines TRBV6-1 with TRBJ1-5, with no clear D. The material was CD4+ or CD8+ T cells sorted from blood, obtained in a trial of the OX40 agonist ivuxolimab. The receptor's source is an adult with an advanced solid tumor such as melanoma, head and neck, liver or kidney cancer. CDR3 sequence reads: CASIMASANQPQHF. CDR3 DNA: TGTGCCAGCATTATGGCATCGGCCAATCAGCCCCAGCATTTT.